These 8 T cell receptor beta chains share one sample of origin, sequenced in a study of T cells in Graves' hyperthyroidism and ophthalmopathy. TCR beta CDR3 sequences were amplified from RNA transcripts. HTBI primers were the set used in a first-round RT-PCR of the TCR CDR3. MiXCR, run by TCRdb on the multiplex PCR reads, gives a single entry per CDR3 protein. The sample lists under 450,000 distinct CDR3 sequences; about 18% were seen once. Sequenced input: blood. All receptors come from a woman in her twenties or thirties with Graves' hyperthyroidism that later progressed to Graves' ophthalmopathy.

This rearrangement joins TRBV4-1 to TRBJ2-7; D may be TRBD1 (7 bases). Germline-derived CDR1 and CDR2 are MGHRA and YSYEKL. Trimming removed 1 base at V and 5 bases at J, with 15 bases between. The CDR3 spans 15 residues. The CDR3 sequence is CASSQVPQGGNEQYF. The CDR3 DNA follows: TGCGCCAGCAGCCAAGTGCCCCAGGGGGGTAACGAGCAGTACTTC.

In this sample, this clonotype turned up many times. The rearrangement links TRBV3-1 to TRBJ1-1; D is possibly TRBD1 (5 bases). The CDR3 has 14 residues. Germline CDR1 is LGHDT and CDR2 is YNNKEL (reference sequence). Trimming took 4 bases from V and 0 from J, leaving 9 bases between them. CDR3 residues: CASSRGPLNTEAFF. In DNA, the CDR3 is TGTGCCAGCAGCCGGGGACCGTTGAACACTGAAGCTTTCTTT.

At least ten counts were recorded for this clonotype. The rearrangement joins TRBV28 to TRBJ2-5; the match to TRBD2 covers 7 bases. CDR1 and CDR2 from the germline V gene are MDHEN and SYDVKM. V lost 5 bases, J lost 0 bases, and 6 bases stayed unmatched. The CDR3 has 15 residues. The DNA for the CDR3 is TGTGCCAGCAGTGCGGGAGTGGGGTACCAAGAGACCCAGTACTTC. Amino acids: CASSAGVGYQETQYF.

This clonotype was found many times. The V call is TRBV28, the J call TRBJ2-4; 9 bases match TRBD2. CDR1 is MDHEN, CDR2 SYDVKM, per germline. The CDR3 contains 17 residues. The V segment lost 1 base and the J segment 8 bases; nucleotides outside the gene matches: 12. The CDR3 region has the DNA TGTGCCAGCAGTTTATCCCCCCGCGGGAGGGCCAAGGACATTCAGTACTTC. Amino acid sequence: CASSLSPRGRAKDIQYF.

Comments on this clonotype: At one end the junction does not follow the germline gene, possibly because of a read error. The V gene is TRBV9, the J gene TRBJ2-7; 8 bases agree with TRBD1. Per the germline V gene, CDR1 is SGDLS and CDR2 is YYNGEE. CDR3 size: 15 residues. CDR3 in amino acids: CASSGRTGSSYEQYF. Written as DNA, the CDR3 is TGTGCTAGCAGCGGACGGACAGGGAGCTCCTACGAGCAGTACTTC.

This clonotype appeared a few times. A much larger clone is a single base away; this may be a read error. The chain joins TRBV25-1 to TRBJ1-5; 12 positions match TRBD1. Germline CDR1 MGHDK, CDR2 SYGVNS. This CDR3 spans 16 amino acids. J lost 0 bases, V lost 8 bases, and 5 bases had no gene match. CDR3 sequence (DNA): TGTGCCAGCGGGGACAGGGGGCAGAATAGCAATCAGCCCCAGCATTTT. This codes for CASGDRGQNSNQPQHF.

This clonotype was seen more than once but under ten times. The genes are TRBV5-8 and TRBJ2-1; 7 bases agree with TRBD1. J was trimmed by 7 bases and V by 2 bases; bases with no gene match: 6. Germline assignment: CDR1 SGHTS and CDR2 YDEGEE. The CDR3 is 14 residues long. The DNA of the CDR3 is TGTGCCAGCAGCTTCTCCCTACAGGGGAATGAGCAGTTCTTC. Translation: CASSFSLQGNEQFF.

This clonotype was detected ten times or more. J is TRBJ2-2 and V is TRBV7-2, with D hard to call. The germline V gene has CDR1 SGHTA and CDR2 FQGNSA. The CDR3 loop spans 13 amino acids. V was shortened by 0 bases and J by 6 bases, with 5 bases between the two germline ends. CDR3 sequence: CASSLAKAGELFF. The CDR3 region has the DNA TGTGCCAGCAGCTTAGCAAAAGCCGGGGAGCTGTTTTTT. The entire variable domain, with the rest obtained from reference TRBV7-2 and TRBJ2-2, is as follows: GAGVSQSPSNKVTEKGKDVELRCDPISGHTALYWYRQSLGQGLEFLIYFQGNSAPDKSGLPSDRFSAERTGGSVSTLTIQRTQQEDSAVYLCASSLAKAGELFFGEGSRLTVL.